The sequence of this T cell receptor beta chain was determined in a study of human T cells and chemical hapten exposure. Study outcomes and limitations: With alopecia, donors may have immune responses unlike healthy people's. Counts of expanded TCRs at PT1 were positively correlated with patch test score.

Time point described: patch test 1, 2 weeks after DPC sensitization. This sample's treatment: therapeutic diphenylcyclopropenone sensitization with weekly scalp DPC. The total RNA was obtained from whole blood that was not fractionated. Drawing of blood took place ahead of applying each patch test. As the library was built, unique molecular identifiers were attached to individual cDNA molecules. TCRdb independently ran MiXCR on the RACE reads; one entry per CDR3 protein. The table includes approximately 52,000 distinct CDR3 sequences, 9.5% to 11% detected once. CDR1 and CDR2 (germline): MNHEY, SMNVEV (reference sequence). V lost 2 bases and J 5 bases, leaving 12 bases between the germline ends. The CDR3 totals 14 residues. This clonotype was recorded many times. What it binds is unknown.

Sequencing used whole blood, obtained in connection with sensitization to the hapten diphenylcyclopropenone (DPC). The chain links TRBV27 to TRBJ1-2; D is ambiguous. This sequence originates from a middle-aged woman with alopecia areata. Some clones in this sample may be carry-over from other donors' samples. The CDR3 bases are TGTGCCAGCAGTTTAATTCCAACTGTTTATGGCTACACCTTC. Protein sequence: CASSLIPTVYGYTF.